This is a list of T cell receptor beta chains from one sample in a study of blood T cells in healthy people across ages. One entry per CDR3 protein, called by TCRdb with MiXCR from the 5' RACE reads. The data show about 1.4 million distinct CDR3 sequences, roughly 60% seen once. The specimen sequenced was blood. Receptor source: a man aged 18 to 30 in good health. Both conserved end residues are part of each CDR3. The D gene is left open where the match is weak. Some rows have no size entry. The others give once, few or many, or a class for an expanded clone.

>TRBJ2-5|NA|12|NA|TRBV20-1
TGCAGTTCGGCGGGAATCCAAGAGACCCAGTACTTC
CSSAGIQETQYF
>TRBJ1-1|few|14|NA|TRBV5-1
TGCGCCAGCAGCTTGGTTCAGTCGAACACTGAAGCTTTCTTT
CASSLVQSNTEAFF
>TRBJ1-6|NA|19|NA|TRBV10-3
TGTGCCATCAGTGAGGTGTCAGGGGACCACAGCTCCTATAATTCACCCCTCCACTTT
CAISEVSGDHSSYNSPLHF
>TRBJ2-5|NA|13|NA|TRBV12-3/TRBV12-4
TGTGCCAGCAGTTTAAGGGTGGGGGAGACCCAGTACTTC
CASSLRVGETQYF
>TRBJ1-2|NA|16|TRBD1|TRBV10-3
TGTGCCATCAGTGAGTCACAGGGGTCGATTGAGCCTGGCTACACCTTC
CAISESQGSIEPGYTF
>TRBJ2-5|NA|17|NA|TRBV7-2
TGTGCCAGCAGCTTTGGGCGGTTAGGCTGGGGCCAAGAGACCCAGTACTTC
CASSFGRLGWGQETQYF
>TRBJ2-5|NA|15|NA|TRBV7-7
TGTGCTAGCAGCCTAGGTCGGCGATTTCAAGAGACCCAGTACTTC
CASSLGRRFQETQYF
>TRBJ1-2|NA|14|NA|TRBV27
TGTGCCAGCATATTCCCACATACGAACTATGGCTACACCTTC
CASIFPHTNYGYTF
>TRBJ1-2|NA|13|NA|TRBV18
TGTGCCAGCTCACCAGGAAGCTACTATGGCTACACCTTC
CASSPGSYYGYTF
>TRBJ1-6|NA|19|TRBD1|TRBV3-1
TGTGCCAGCAGCCAAGACCCCAGGGGGAAGGGAACCTATAATTCACCCCTCCACTTT
CASSQDPRGKGTYNSPLHF
>TRBJ2-7|few|18|NA|TRBV27
TGTGCCAGCAGCTTACGGTCATTTTCGGGATATAGCTCCTACGAGCAGTACTTC
CASSLRSFSGYSSYEQYF
>TRBJ1-2|NA|12|TRBD1|TRBV29-1
TGCAGCGTAGGGGACAGGGGAGGTGGCTACACCTTC
CSVGDRGGGYTF
>TRBJ2-1|NA|15|TRBD1|TRBV29-1
TGCAGCGTTGATCAAACAGGGGCCGTTTACAATGAGCAGTTCTTC
CSVDQTGAVYNEQFF
>TRBJ2-1|NA|14|NA|TRBV6-1
TGTGCCAGCAGACTCGATCCCGGGGACAATGAGCAGTTCTTC
CASRLDPGDNEQFF
>TRBJ2-4|few|17|NA|TRBV29-1
TGCAGCGTTGAAGAAGTTAGGAGGGAGTGGGCCAAAAACATTCAGTACTTC
CSVEEVRREWAKNIQYF
>TRBJ2-3|NA|16|NA|TRBV15
TGTGCCACCAGAGGGGAGAGTCTAAAAAGCACAGATACGCAGTATTTT
CATRGESLKSTDTQYF
>TRBJ2-7|NA|14|NA|TRBV12-3/TRBV12-4
TGTGCCAGCAGTTTAGAGCAGGGGCACTACGAGCAGTACTTC
CASSLEQGHYEQYF
>TRBJ1-4|NA|15|NA|TRBV15
TGTGCCACCAGCAGAGAAGTAAGCAGTGGTGAAAAACTGTTTTTT
CATSREVSSGEKLFF
>TRBJ2-7|NA|17|NA|TRBV28
TGTGCCAGCAGTCACAGCACTTTTACAGGGATCGTCCACGAGCAGTACTTC
CASSHSTFTGIVHEQYF
>TRBJ2-7|NA|14|NA|TRBV6-5
TGTGCCAGCTCGCCAGGGGACTTGAACTACGAGCAGTACTTC
CASSPGDLNYEQYF
>TRBJ2-4|NA|18|NA|TRBV18
TGTGCCAGCTCACCGGCCCCCGGGACAAACTTAGCCAAAAACATTCAGTACTTC
CASSPAPGTNLAKNIQYF
>TRBJ2-7|NA|15|NA|TRBV4-3
TGCGCCAGCAGCCGAGTTTCAGCTCCCGTCTACGAGCAGTACTTC
CASSRVSAPVYEQYF
>TRBJ1-4|NA|15|NA|TRBV4-1
TGCGCCAGCAGCCAAGATTCCGGGTATAATGAAAAACTGTTTTTT
CASSQDSGYNEKLFF
>TRBJ2-1|few|14|NA|TRBV4-3
TGCGCCAGCAGCCAAGCTTGGGGTCGCAATGAGCAGTTCTTC
CASSQAWGRNEQFF
>TRBJ2-2|NA|16|TRBD1|TRBV29-1
TGCAGCGTATTGGGACAGGGGGTTTCGAACACCGGGGAGCTGTTTTTT
CSVLGQGVSNTGELFF